This T cell receptor (beta chain) appears in the sequencing data of a study of cytomegalovirus exposure and HLA in healthy donors. At the level of the study: About 85 million unique TCRs from HLA-typed donors were held in an early release of data. Falling in the Caucasian-associated ancestry cluster were about four fifths of under 450 genotyped donors.

A note on this clone: The antigen is not known.

Whole-study results and caveats: What a later analysis reportedly showed was that an Asian-associated ancestry cluster had fewer N-insertions than the approximately 700-donor mean.

The PCR ran on 60 Vbeta and 13 Jbeta primers. Data came from immunoSEQ multiplex PCR; TCRdb stores just in-frame clones and leaves some out. The sample contains some 120,000 clones, about four fifths of which appear only once. Germline trimming cut 5 bases from V and 9 bases from J; bases unmatched to any gene: 11. Per germline, CDR1 LNHDA and CDR2 SQIVND (reference sequence). The CDR3 loop spans 16 amino acids. This TCR came from a man in his late teens or twenties in good health and CMV-seronegative. The sequencing sample was made of PBMCs. This chain connects TRBV19 to TRBJ1-6; 9 bases align to TRBD1. The CDR3 here is CASSAKNRGLSSPLHF. The CDR3 DNA is TGTGCCAGTAGTGCCAAAAACAGGGGGCTTAGTTCACCCCTCCACTTT.